Listed here is a single T cell receptor (beta chain). Random-hexamer reverse transcription was applied to about 0.45 to 1 ug RNA. immunoSEQ multiplex PCR amplified TCR beta CDR3 across 54 Vbeta, 13 Jbeta. MiXCR was run by TCRdb on the immunoSEQ multiplex PCR reads, yielding one entry per CDR3 protein. The sample lists roughly 110,000 distinct CDR3 sequences, less than 95% occurring once. CDR1 is SGHTA and CDR2 is FQGNSA in the germline V gene. Trimming shortened V by 5 bases and J by 3 bases, and 10 bases separated the two germline ends. This CDR3 is 13 amino acids long. This sample was taken from a study of CD8 T cells in Susac syndrome.

The V and J genes are TRBV7-2 and TRBJ1-2; a possible D gene is TRBD1 (6 bases). This TCR was sampled from a human donor in good health. The sequenced sample consisted of CD8+ T cells from PBMCs. In nucleotides, the CDR3 is TGTGCCAGCAGCGGTAGGACAGACTATGGCTACACCTTC. This codes for CASSGRTDYGYTF. Combining the CDR3 with reference TRBV7-2 and TRBJ1-2 gives the whole variable domain GAGVSQSPSNKVTEKGKDVELRCDPISGHTALYWYRQSLGQGLEFLIYFQGNSAPDKSGLPSDRFSAERTGGSVSTLTIQRTQQEDSAVYLCASSGRTDYGYTFGSGTRLTVV.